A selection of T cell receptor beta chains follows, all from one sample in a study of T cell responses to AZD1222 COVID-19 vaccine. The table came from immunoSEQ multiplex PCR; TCRdb's copy has only in-frame clones and leaves some out. Among about 59,000 clones listed, 75% to 90% were seen once. Sequences were derived from peripheral blood, sampled 28 days after the second AZD1222 dose. Receptors were obtained from an adult who received the AZD1222 COVID-19 vaccine. The conserved cysteine and the conserved F or W are not part of the CDR3 here. Clone size is shown for a subset of rows, as once, few, many or a class of expanded clone.

TRBV6-5	TRBJ2-1	-	ASSYSRAGGPTEQF
TRBV27	TRBJ2-7	medium-sized	ASSVQGANYEQY
TRBV29-1	TRBJ1-2	-	SVAGDFSANYGYT
TRBV19	TRBJ1-1	-	ASSIQGADTEAF
TRBV18	TRBJ1-6	-	ASSPPAGVSPLH
TRBV10-3	TRBJ1-1	few	AISGGTGYTEAF
TRBV3-1/TRBV3-2	TRBJ1-2	-	ASSNTGGAYGYT
TRBV5-1	TRBJ2-3	-	ASSLDGAGVTQY
TRBV18	TRBJ1-5	once	ASSPPGDGNQPQH
TRBV5-5	TRBJ2-2	-	ASRTGVSAGELF
TRBV11-2	TRBJ2-2	-	ASRQNTGELF
TRBV28	TRBJ1-1	-	ASSLLGGGTEAF
TRBV5-1	TRBJ1-1	once	ASSSQRRDTEAF
TRBV24-1	TRBJ2-5	-	ATSGPDRYEETQY
TRBV2	TRBJ2-1	-	ASSEGGFSYNEQF
TRBV18	TRBJ1-4	-	ASSLGQNEKLF
TRBV9	TRBJ2-2	-	ASSVAGGGVPGELF
TRBV2	TRBJ1-4	-	ASKLFRTANEKLF
TRBV5-1	TRBJ1-4	-	ASSVDSDRNEKLF
TRBV7-9	TRBJ2-7	-	ASSRRDGFSYEQY
TRBV12-5	TRBJ2-2	few	ASGLGTGSGELF
TRBV5-1	TRBJ1-1	-	ASSRGQGRGMNTEAF
TRBV24-1	TRBJ2-2	once	ATRQGSNTGELF
TRBV7-2	TRBJ2-2	-	ASSSGWNQRVRELF
TRBV28	TRBJ1-2	once	ASSLGQGGQNYGYT
TRBV10-1	TRBJ2-1	once	ASSRGVSGNNEQF
TRBV19	TRBJ2-2	-	ASTPRGGNTGELF
TRBV3-1/TRBV3-2	TRBJ1-3	-	ASSQVSGNTIY
TRBV19	TRBJ1-2	once	ASSTRQGGLDGYT
TRBV3-1/TRBV3-2	TRBJ2-6	-	ASSQGIGDKGANVLT
TRBV29-1	TRBJ2-3	-	SQAGFRTDTQY
TRBV7-9	TRBJ2-3	-	ASGTSALRGTQY
TRBV29-1	TRBJ2-2	-	SVKTGVVTGTTGELF
TRBV6-1	TRBJ2-1	-	ASSELGGKF
TRBV29-1	TRBJ2-3	-	SALPRTSGGSSTQY
TRBV15	TRBJ2-5	-	ATSRGFEASGIGETQY
TRBV28	TRBJ1-3	-	ASSPGQLSGNTIY
TRBV6-5	TRBJ1-4	-	ASRQTGGFNEKLF
TRBV21-1	TRBJ2-4	-	ASSKGDLAKNIQY
TRBV10-2	TRBJ1-2	-	ASYPTAHYGYT
TRBV6-5	TRBJ1-2	-	ASGTGGRGYT
TRBV27	TRBJ1-5	-	ASKAAGMPSNQPQH